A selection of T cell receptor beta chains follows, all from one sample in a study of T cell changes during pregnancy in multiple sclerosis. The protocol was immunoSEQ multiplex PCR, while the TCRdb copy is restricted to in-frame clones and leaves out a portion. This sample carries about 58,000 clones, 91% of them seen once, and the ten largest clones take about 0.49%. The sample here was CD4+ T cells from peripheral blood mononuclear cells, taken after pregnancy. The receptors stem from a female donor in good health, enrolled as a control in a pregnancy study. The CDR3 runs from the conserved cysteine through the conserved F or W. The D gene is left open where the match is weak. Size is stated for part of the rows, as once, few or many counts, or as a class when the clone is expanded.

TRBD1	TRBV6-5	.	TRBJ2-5	CASSYGTEGTQYF	TGTGCCAGCAGTTACGGGACAGAGGGGACCCAGTACTTC
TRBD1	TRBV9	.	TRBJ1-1	CASSVDPGGAGTEAFF	TGTGCCAGCAGCGTTGACCCAGGGGGCGCGGGCACTGAAGCTTTCTTT
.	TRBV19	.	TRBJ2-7	CASSSQASYEQYF	TGTGCCAGTAGTAGCCAGGCCTCCTACGAGCAGTACTTC
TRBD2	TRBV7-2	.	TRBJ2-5	CASSESFLTSVSETQYF	TGTGCCAGCAGCGAGTCTTTCTTGACTAGCGTTTCCGAGACCCAGTACTTC
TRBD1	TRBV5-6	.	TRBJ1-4	CASSLLTGFMDPNEKLFF	TGTGCCAGCAGCCTTTTGACAGGGTTTATGGACCCAAATGAAAAACTGTTTTTT
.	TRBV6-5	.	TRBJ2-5	CASSYSRQETQYF	TGTGCCAGCAGTTACTCGAGGCAAGAGACCCAGTACTTC
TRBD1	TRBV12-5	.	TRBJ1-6	CASGTIRTGNNSPLHF	TGTGCTAGTGGTACAATAAGGACAGGGAACAATTCACCCCTCCACTTT
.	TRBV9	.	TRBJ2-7	CASSVGPVVDTYEQYF	TGTGCCAGCAGCGTAGGCCCAGTGGTGGACACCTACGAGCAGTACTTC
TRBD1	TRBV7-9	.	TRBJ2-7	CASSLVSGQVYEQYF	TGTGCCAGCAGCTTAGTTTCTGGACAGGTCTACGAGCAGTACTTC
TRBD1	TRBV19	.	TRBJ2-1	CASSIGGTGGSEQFF	TGTGCCAGTAGTATAGGTGGGACAGGGGGCAGTGAGCAGTTCTTC
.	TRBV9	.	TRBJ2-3	CASSVGHRVNTDTQYF	TGTGCCAGCAGCGTAGGCCACAGGGTAAACACAGATACGCAGTATTTT
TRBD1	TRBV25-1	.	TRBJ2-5	CASSDRGLETQYF	TGTGCCAGCAGTGACAGGGGGCTGGAGACCCAGTACTTC
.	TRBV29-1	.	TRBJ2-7	CSVTVLTFTYEQYF	TGCAGCGTCACCGTCCTTACATTTACCTACGAGCAGTACTTC
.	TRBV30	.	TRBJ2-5	CAWASGPSQETQYF	TGTGCCTGGGCGAGTGGTCCCTCCCAAGAGACCCAGTACTTC
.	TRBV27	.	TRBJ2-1	CASTTDYLLSYNEQFF	TGTGCCAGCACAACGGACTACTTGCTTTCCTACAATGAGCAGTTCTTC
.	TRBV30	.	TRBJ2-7	CAWSTSYEQYF	TGTGCCTGGAGTACTAGCTACGAGCAGTACTTC
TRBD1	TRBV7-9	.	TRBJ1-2	CASSLATGRNYGYTF	TGTGCCAGCAGCTTAGCGACAGGGAGGAACTATGGCTACACCTTC
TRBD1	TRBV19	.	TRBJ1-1	CASIDPPSTGLRAFF	TGTGCCAGTATCGACCCGCCCTCGACAGGGCTACGAGCTTTCTTT
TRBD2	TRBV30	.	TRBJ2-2	CAWSQSRTSGFNTGELFF	TGTGCCTGGAGCCAAAGTAGGACTAGCGGGTTCAACACCGGGGAGCTGTTTTTT
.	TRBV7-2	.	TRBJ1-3	CASSRQGGSGNTIYF	TGTGCCAGCAGCCGTCAAGGGGGCTCTGGAAACACCATATATTTT
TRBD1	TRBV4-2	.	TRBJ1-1	CASSQDLSLVGQGTEAFF	TGTGCCAGCAGCCAAGACTTGAGTCTGGTGGGACAGGGCACTGAAGCTTTCTTT
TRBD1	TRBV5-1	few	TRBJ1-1	CASRDGTANTEAFF	TGCGCCAGCAGGGACGGGACAGCGAACACTGAAGCTTTCTTT
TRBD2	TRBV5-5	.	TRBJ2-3	CASSLRISGVTDTQYF	TGTGCCAGCAGCTTGCGTATTAGCGGGGTGACAGATACGCAGTATTTT
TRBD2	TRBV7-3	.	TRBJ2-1	CASSSSLAGGWDEQFF	TGTGCCAGCAGCTCTTCTTTAGCGGGGGGCTGGGATGAGCAGTTCTTC
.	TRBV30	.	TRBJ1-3	CAWSLSRGGNTIYF	TGTGCCTGGAGTCTATCCAGGGGTGGAAACACCATATATTTT
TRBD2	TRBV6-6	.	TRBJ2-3	CASSYSLAGGLDTQYF	TGTGCCAGCAGTTACTCGCTAGCGGGGGGATTAGATACGCAGTATTTT
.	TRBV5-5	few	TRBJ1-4	CASSLSYSPRREKLFF	TGTGCCAGCAGCTTGAGTTACAGCCCGAGAAGGGAAAAACTGTTTTTT
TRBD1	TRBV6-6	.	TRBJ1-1	CASSSGQGKTEAFF	TGTGCCAGCAGTTCGGGACAGGGGAAAACTGAAGCTTTCTTT
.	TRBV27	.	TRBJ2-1	CASSSGKASNEQFF	TGTGCCAGCAGTTCAGGGAAGGCCAGCAATGAGCAGTTCTTC
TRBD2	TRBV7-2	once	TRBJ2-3	CASSLQRGFTDTQYF	TGTGCCAGCAGCTTACAGCGGGGGTTCACAGATACGCAGTATTTT
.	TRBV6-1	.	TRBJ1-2	CASTPGSGGYTF	TGTGCCAGCACTCCAGGGTCAGGGGGCTACACCTTC
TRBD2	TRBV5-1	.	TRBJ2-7	CASSLPSGGYEQYF	TGCGCCAGCAGCTTACCTAGCGGGGGCTACGAGCAGTACTTC
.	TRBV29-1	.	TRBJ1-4	CSAGHPNEKLFF	TGCAGCGCGGGACACCCTAATGAAAAACTGTTTTTT
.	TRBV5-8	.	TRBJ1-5	CASSPTAYSNQPQHF	TGTGCCAGCAGCCCGACAGCTTATAGCAATCAGCCCCAGCATTTT
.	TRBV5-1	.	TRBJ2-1	CASRTQESYNEQFF	TGCGCCAGCAGAACTCAAGAATCCTACAATGAGCAGTTCTTC
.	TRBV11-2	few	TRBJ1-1	CASSQQGNTEAFF	TGTGCCAGCAGCCAGCAGGGGAACACTGAAGCTTTCTTT
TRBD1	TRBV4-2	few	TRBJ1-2	CASSRGQGDYGYTF	TGTGCCAGCAGCCGTGGACAGGGGGACTATGGCTACACCTTC
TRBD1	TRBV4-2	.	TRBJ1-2	CASSQGGQTNYGYTF	TGTGCCAGCAGCCAAGGGGGACAGACTAACTATGGCTACACCTTC
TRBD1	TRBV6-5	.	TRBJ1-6	CASSREGANNSPLHF	TGTGCCAGCTCGAGAGAGGGGGCAAATAATTCACCCCTCCACTTT
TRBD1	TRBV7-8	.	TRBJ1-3	CASSLLGQGLSNTIYF	TGTGCCAGCAGCCTTCTGGGACAGGGGTTGTCAAACACCATATATTTT